Listed below are T cell receptor beta chains from one sample, sequenced in a study of blood T cells in healthy people across ages. TCRdb independently ran MiXCR on the 5' RACE reads; one entry per CDR3 protein. The repertoire holds 540,000 or so distinct CDR3 sequences, with roughly 29% as singletons. What was sequenced was blood. These receptors were collected from a woman in her 70s in good health. The CDR3 runs from the conserved cysteine through the conserved F or W. D genes are given only for firm matches. A row's size may be missing; if present it is once, few, many or a size class.

>NA|TRBV5-1|TRBJ2-6|NA
TGCGCCAGCAGCCCAGGGCGGTCTGGGGCCAACGTCCTGACTTTC
CASSPGRSGANVLTF
>NA|TRBV29-1|TRBJ2-3|NA
TGCAGCGTTGTGGTCTCCACAGATACGCAGTATTTT
CSVVVSTDTQYF
>few|TRBV19|TRBJ2-1|NA
TGTGCCAGTAGTATAAAGACAGGCCTCGGTGAGCAGTTCTTC
CASSIKTGLGEQFF
>NA|TRBV5-1|TRBJ2-5|NA
TGCGCCAGCAGCTCTCCTCAACGGGGGGAGACCCAGTACTTC
CASSSPQRGETQYF
>NA|TRBV7-3|TRBJ2-1|TRBD2
TGTGCCAGCAGCTCCGGGACTAGCGCTTACAATGAGCAGTTCTTC
CASSSGTSAYNEQFF
>few|TRBV6-1|TRBJ2-5|TRBD2
TGTGCCAGCGGAGGATCAGTAGCGGGGGGAAGAGAGACCCAGTACTTC
CASGGSVAGGRETQYF
>few|TRBV6-1|TRBJ2-7|TRBD1
TGTGCCAGCGGCGACAGGGAAACCTACGAGCAGTACTTC
CASGDRETYEQYF
>few|TRBV5-1|TRBJ2-1|TRBD2
TGCGCCAGCAGCTCCTCGCCGGGTAGCGGGGGGGCGGGTGAGCAGTTCTTC
CASSSSPGSGGAGEQFF
>NA|TRBV20-1|TRBJ1-2|TRBD1
TGCAGTGCTCAAAACACACAGGGGATCCGTAGCTATGGCTACACCTTC
CSAQNTQGIRSYGYTF
>NA|TRBV7-2|TRBJ2-7|NA
TGTGCCAGCAGCTCCTCCCGCTACGAGCAGTACTTC
CASSSSRYEQYF
>NA|TRBV7-2|TRBJ1-2|NA
TGTGCCAGCAGCTTAGTCCTTAACTATGGCTACACCTTC
CASSLVLNYGYTF
>few|TRBV29-1|TRBJ1-1|NA
TGCAGCGTTGAACAGGGGCGGAACACTGAAGCTTTCTTT
CSVEQGRNTEAFF
>NA|TRBV12-3/TRBV12-4|TRBJ1-2|NA
TGTGCCAGCAGTTTAATTGGGGTCCGCTATGGCTACACCTTC
CASSLIGVRYGYTF
>NA|TRBV4-3|TRBJ2-5|NA
TGCGCCAGCAGCCAAGGGGTTAGGGGGGGCGAGGTTGAGACCCAGTACTTC
CASSQGVRGGEVETQYF
>NA|TRBV7-9|TRBJ1-5|TRBD1
TGTGCCAGCAGCTTATATTCAGGGGGGGATCAGCCCCAGCATTTT
CASSLYSGGDQPQHF
>NA|TRBV4-3|TRBJ2-5|NA
TGCGCCAGCAGCCAAGAGTGGTGGGTTCAAGAGACCCTGTACTTC
CASSQEWWVQETLYF
>NA|TRBV3-1|TRBJ2-5|NA
TGTGCCAGCAGCCAAGAAGCTCCGGGACCCTTAGAGGGGGAGACCCAGTACTTC
CASSQEAPGPLEGETQYF
>NA|TRBV9|TRBJ2-5|TRBD2
TGTGCCAGCAGCGTATCCCCCGGGGAGGGGGAGACCCAGTACTTC
CASSVSPGEGETQYF
>few|TRBV5-1|TRBJ2-2|NA
TGCGCCAGCAGCTTGAATGTACAGGGCGCCAACACCGGGGAGCTGTTTTTT
CASSLNVQGANTGELFF
>few|TRBV29-1|TRBJ2-3|TRBD2
TGCAGCGTTGACAGACTAGCGTCCCATACGCAGTATTTT
CSVDRLASHTQYF
>NA|TRBV5-1|TRBJ1-2|NA
TGCGCCAGCAGCTTGGGCTTCGACAGCCATGGTGGCTACACCTTC
CASSLGFDSHGGYTF
>NA|TRBV20-1|TRBJ1-6|TRBD1
TGCAGTGCTAGGGGGGCAGGGGGCTTCGATTCACCCCTCCACTTT
CSARGAGGFDSPLHF